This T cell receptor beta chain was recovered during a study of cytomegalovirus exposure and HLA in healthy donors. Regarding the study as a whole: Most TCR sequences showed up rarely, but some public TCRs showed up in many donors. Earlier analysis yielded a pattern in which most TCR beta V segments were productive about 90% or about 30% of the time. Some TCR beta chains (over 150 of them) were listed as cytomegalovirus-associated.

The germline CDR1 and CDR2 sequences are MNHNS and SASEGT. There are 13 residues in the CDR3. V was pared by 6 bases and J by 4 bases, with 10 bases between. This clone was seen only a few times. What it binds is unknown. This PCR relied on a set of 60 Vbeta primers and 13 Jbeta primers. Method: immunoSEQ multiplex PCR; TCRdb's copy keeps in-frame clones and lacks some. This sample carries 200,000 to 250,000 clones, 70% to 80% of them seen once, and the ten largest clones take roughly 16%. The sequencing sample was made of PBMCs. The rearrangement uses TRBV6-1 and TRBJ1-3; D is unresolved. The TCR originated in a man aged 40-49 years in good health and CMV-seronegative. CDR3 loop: CASSSQFGNTIYF. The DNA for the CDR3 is TGTGCCAGCAGCTCCCAGTTCGGAAACACCATATATTTT.